Described below is a single T cell receptor (beta chain) sequence and its context. In germline, CDR1 is SEHNR, CDR2 FQNEAQ (reference sequence). The CDR3 loop spans 14 amino acids. V was clipped by 6 bases and J by 4 bases; unmatched bases: 7. The sample comes from a study of blood T cells in healthy people across ages. Alongside a J-beta primer mix, a sample-barcoded 5' primer served in a second PCR lasting about 7 to 12 cycles. TCRdb itself ran the 5' RACE reads through MiXCR, one entry per CDR3 protein. The data contain about 570,000 distinct CDR3 sequences, approximately 26% of them singletons. These records were also assigned to another study, of T cells of mothers and their children. In that study: No T cell clones of persistent microchimeric origin were detected.

The receptor was derived from a boy younger than 10 in good health. The sequencing sample was made of blood. The chain is built from TRBV7-9 and TRBJ1-2; 8 nucleotides match TRBD1. The CDR3 spells CASSDGTGIYGYTF. The DNA of the CDR3 is TGTGCCAGCAGTGATGGGACAGGCATCTATGGCTACACCTTC.